This entry features one T cell receptor (beta chain) sequence. Clones were sequenced by immunoSEQ multiplex PCR, and TCRdb holds only the in-frame ones, with some missing. The profile shows over 200,000 clones, approximately 90% of them singletons. This sample was included in a study of blood T cell repertoires in COVID-19. Germline-derived CDR1 and CDR2 are MDHEN and SYDVKM. The CDR3 runs to 13 residues. Trimming cost V 8 bases and J 6 bases, with 14 bases left between them. Researchers sorted participants into cohorts using their self-reported clinical history. The sample was PBMCs or T cells enriched from blood (not recorded which). The genes are TRBV28 and TRBJ2-1; a weak D match, TRBD2 (6 bases). This TCR was sampled from a man between 18 and 29 years old who had recovered from COVID-19. The CDR3 reads CASGRLATNEQFF. CDR3 bases: TGTGCCAGCGGTCGGCTAGCGACCAATGAGCAGTTCTTC.